This TCR beta chain was obtained from a study of shared clonotypes between healthy human individuals. Notes on this clone: What it binds is not known. In the same sample, other DNA sequences code for this CDR3.

The repertoire was sequenced with immunoSEQ multiplex PCR; TCRdb's copy has only in-frame clones and lacks some. Here the sample spans about 640,000 clones, roughly 70% being singletons. The CDR3 is 14 residues long. Germline V gives CDR1 SGHRS, CDR2 YFSETQ. V dropped 0 bases and J dropped 0 bases, with 7 bases sitting between them. Overall study results and limits: Shared clonotypes across all four donors exceeded non-shared ones in generation probability.

The material sequenced was memory CD4+ T cells sorted from blood. Stated subset: CD45RA-negative fraction. This clonotype originated in a woman in her 30s in good health. The chain is built from TRBV5-1 and TRBJ2-7; D is perhaps TRBD1 (5 bases). CDR3 DNA sequence: TGCGCCAGCAGCTTGGCAACAGGCTCCTACGAGCAGTACTTC. Translated: CASSLATGSYEQYF.